Listed below are T cell receptor beta chains from one sample, sequenced in a study of OX40 agonist ivuxolimab in advanced cancers. Using immunoSEQ multiplex PCR, the repertoire was profiled, and TCRdb retains in-frame clones only, with some absent. The sample includes around 76,000 clones, around 82% of them seen just once. The starting material was CD4+ or CD8+ T cells sorted from blood, obtained in a trial of the OX40 agonist ivuxolimab. These receptor sequences come from an adult with an advanced solid tumor such as melanoma, head and neck, liver or kidney cancer. The CDR3 runs from the conserved cysteine through the conserved F or W. The D gene is left open where the match is weak. Where a row states a size, it is once, few, many or the class of an expanded clone; other rows omit it.

clone size,D gene,V gene,J gene,CDR3 DNA,CDR3 protein
-,-,TRBV5-1,TRBJ2-2,TGCGCCAGCAGCCCAATCCTTCAGGGTGCCACCGGGGAGCTGTTTTTT,CASSPILQGATGELFF
-,-,TRBV6-5,TRBJ1-1,TGTGCCAGCAGGAGCACAGGGTTCACTGAAGCTTTCTTT,CASRSTGFTEAFF
many,-,TRBV7-9,TRBJ2-5,TGTGCCAGCAGCCCCCACGGTGGGAAGCAAGAGACCCAGTACTTC,CASSPHGGKQETQYF
-,-,TRBV25-1,TRBJ2-1,TGTGCCAGCAGTGGGGACGGGAGCGTCACGGATGAGCAGTTCTTC,CASSGDGSVTDEQFF
-,-,TRBV6-1,TRBJ2-7,TGTGCCAGCGGGGTGGGCCTATCCTCCTACGAGCAGTACTTC,CASGVGLSSYEQYF
-,TRBD2,TRBV7-8,TRBJ2-7,TGTGCCAGCAGCTCCCGGAGACTAGCGGTGACCTACGAGCAGTACTTC,CASSSRRLAVTYEQYF
-,-,TRBV18,TRBJ1-1,TGTGCCAGCTCATTTGAACAGGGAATCTGGAACGAAGCTTTCTTT,CASSFEQGIWNEAFF
-,-,TRBV5-1,TRBJ2-1,TGCGCCAGCAGCCCCGGGACGGTTAACAATGAGCAGTTCTTC,CASSPGTVNNEQFF
-,-,TRBV2,TRBJ2-7,TGTGCCAGCAGTGAACGACGCGGGGAGCAGTACTTC,CASSERRGEQYF
-,-,TRBV27,TRBJ1-5,TGTGCCAGCAGTTTAGGAGGGCTTGGCAATCAGCCCCAGCATTTT,CASSLGGLGNQPQHF
medium-sized,TRBD1,TRBV5-4,TRBJ1-2,TGTGCCAGCAGCTTGGCACAGGGGACCCGTGGCTACACCTTC,CASSLAQGTRGYTF
once,-,TRBV7-2,TRBJ2-6,TGTGCCAGCAGCCGTAGTGGGGGCATGGCTGCTGGGGCCAACGTCCTGACTTTC,CASSRSGGMAAGANVLTF
-,TRBD1,TRBV28,TRBJ1-2,TGTGCCAGCAGGCCGACAGGGGGCTTCGTCACCTTC,CASRPTGGFVTF
once,-,TRBV7-2,TRBJ2-5,TGTGCCAGCAGCTTAGTGGCAGAAGAGACCCAGTACTTC,CASSLVAEETQYF
-,-,TRBV5-1,TRBJ2-2,TGCGCCAGCAGCTTTGGCGACAGATCCACCGGGGAGCTGTTTTTT,CASSFGDRSTGELFF
-,TRBD1,TRBV18,TRBJ2-1,TGTGCCAGCTCCCCGGGGACAGACAATGAGCAGTTCTTC,CASSPGTDNEQFF
medium-sized,-,TRBV27,TRBJ1-4,TGTGCCAGCAGTTTCCAGCCTAATGAAAAACTGTTTTTT,CASSFQPNEKLFF
-,TRBD1,TRBV6-6,TRBJ1-1,TGTGCCAGCAGTACCGGACAGGGTCGCGAGGCTTTCTTT,CASSTGQGREAFF
-,-,TRBV18,TRBJ2-6,TGTGCCAGCTCACCACTGGGGACCTCCACGGTGGCCAACGTCCTGACTTTC,CASSPLGTSTVANVLTF
-,-,TRBV7-2,TRBJ2-1,TGTGCCAGCAGCTTATCACAGGAGCAGTTCTTC,CASSLSQEQFF
-,-,TRBV6-7,TRBJ2-1,TGTGCCAGCAGTTACTCGAAAGGGATTAATGAGCAGTTCTTC,CASSYSKGINEQFF
once,TRBD1,TRBV5-1,TRBJ2-6,TGCGCCAGCAGTCCGGGACAGGTGTCTGGGGCCAACGTCCTGACTTTC,CASSPGQVSGANVLTF
-,-,TRBV5-1,TRBJ1-2,TGCGCCAGCAGCTTGACCCCCGGCCGGCTTGCTAACTATGGCTACACCTTC,CASSLTPGRLANYGYTF
-,-,TRBV13,TRBJ1-1,TGTGCCAGCAGCTTGCCAAACAGGGAGGGAGCTTTCTTT,CASSLPNREGAFF
-,-,TRBV19,TRBJ1-5,TGTGCCAGTAGTATAGGACCCGAGAGCAATCAGCCCCAGCATTTT,CASSIGPESNQPQHF
-,TRBD2,TRBV27,TRBJ2-5,TGTGCCAGCAGTTGGCGGGGGGAGGAGACCCAGTACTTC,CASSWRGEETQYF
-,TRBD1,TRBV2,TRBJ2-7,TGTGCCAGCAAACCGGACAGGGCTGCCGAGCAGTACTTC,CASKPDRAAEQYF
-,-,TRBV12-1,TRBJ1-1,TGTGCCAGCAGCTTTGTAATCGTCAGGAAGAACACTGAAGCTTTCTTT,CASSFVIVRKNTEAFF
-,-,TRBV4-1,TRBJ1-5,TGCGCCAGCAGCCAACCCGGACAGAATAGCAATCAGCCCCAGCATTTT,CASSQPGQNSNQPQHF
-,-,TRBV16,TRBJ2-2,TGTGCCAGCAGCCAAGGTAGCGGGGAGCTGTTTTTT,CASSQGSGELFF
once,-,TRBV28,TRBJ1-3,TGTGCCATCAACAGGGATTCTGGAAACACCATATATTTT,CAINRDSGNTIYF
-,-,TRBV18,TRBJ1-1,TGTGCCAGCTCACCGAGTGCGGATTCGAACACTGAAGCTTTCTTT,CASSPSADSNTEAFF
-,TRBD1,TRBV19,TRBJ1-2,TGTGCCAGTAGTACCGGACAGGGGAGAATGCATGGCTACACCTTC,CASSTGQGRMHGYTF
-,-,TRBV20-1,TRBJ2-7,TGCAGTGCAAATCTAACTCCCGAGCAGTACTTC,CSANLTPEQYF
-,-,TRBV2,TRBJ2-7,TGTGCCAGCAGTGCGGCCGGGGGCAGCTACGAGCAGTACTTC,CASSAAGGSYEQYF
-,TRBD2,TRBV6-4,TRBJ2-3,TGTGCCAGCAGCCGGAGCGGGGGGGCGGATACGCAGTATTTT,CASSRSGGADTQYF
-,-,TRBV7-2,TRBJ2-1,TGTGCCAGCAGCCCAAGGACAGCTTACAATGAGCAGTTCTTC,CASSPRTAYNEQFF
-,-,TRBV6-5,TRBJ2-3,TGTGCCAGCAGTTCCCTTGGGTCAAGCACAGATACGCAGTATTTT,CASSSLGSSTDTQYF
-,-,TRBV15,TRBJ2-1,TGTGCCACCAGCAGAGATCGGGGAATCGAGAGCTCCTACAATGAGCAGTTCTTC,CATSRDRGIESSYNEQFF
-,-,TRBV7-8,TRBJ1-2,TGTGCCAGCAGCTTGGGAACCCAAGCTGGCTACACCTTC,CASSLGTQAGYTF
-,-,TRBV7-2,TRBJ2-7,TGTGCCAGCAGCCCCCGGAGAGGCGAGCAGTACTTC,CASSPRRGEQYF
-,TRBD1,TRBV25-1,TRBJ2-5,TGTGCCAGCAGACAGGGGGCGATTGAGACCCAGTACTTC,CASRQGAIETQYF
-,-,TRBV10-3,TRBJ2-3,TGTGCCATCAGTGCTGGATGGACAGATACGCAGTATTTT,CAISAGWTDTQYF
-,-,TRBV7-9,TRBJ1-2,TGTGCCAGCAGCTTAGTTTCACACAGGCCGCTTAACTATGGCTACACCTTC,CASSLVSHRPLNYGYTF
few,TRBD2,TRBV28,TRBJ2-5,TGTGCCTGTCGACTAGCGGGAGAAGAGACCCAGTACTTC,CACRLAGEETQYF
-,TRBD2,TRBV5-6,TRBJ2-7,TGTGCCAGCAGCCGAGCCGGGACTAGGTCTTACTACGAGCAGTACTTC,CASSRAGTRSYYEQYF
-,-,TRBV14,TRBJ1-2,TGTGCCAGCAGCGAAACTAACTATGGCTACACCTTC,CASSETNYGYTF
-,-,TRBV5-1,TRBJ1-1,TGCGCCAGCAGCTTGCCGAACACTGAAGCTTTCTTT,CASSLPNTEAFF
-,TRBD1,TRBV18,TRBJ1-2,TGTGCCAGCTCACCCCAGGGGGCCAACTATGGCTACACCTTC,CASSPQGANYGYTF
once,-,TRBV18,TRBJ1-2,TGTGCCAGCTCACTCCCAGGGAACTATGGCTACACCTTC,CASSLPGNYGYTF
-,TRBD1,TRBV7-9,TRBJ2-7,TGTGCCAGCAGCACCGGACAGGGGGCTTACGAGCAGTACTTC,CASSTGQGAYEQYF
-,TRBD2,TRBV5-4,TRBJ2-7,TGTGCCAGCAGCTTGGGACTAGCGGGAGATGCCTACGAGCAGTACTTC,CASSLGLAGDAYEQYF
-,TRBD1,TRBV5-1,TRBJ1-1,TGCGCCAGCAGTATGACAGGGAGTGGGGGCACTGAAGCTTTCTTT,CASSMTGSGGTEAFF
-,-,TRBV28,TRBJ1-1,TGTGCCAGCAGTCCACCACATACTGGGAGGACTGAAGCTTTCTTT,CASSPPHTGRTEAFF
-,-,TRBV11-2,TRBJ1-1,TGTGCCAGCAGCTTATCTGGGAACACTGAAGCTTTCTTT,CASSLSGNTEAFF
many,-,TRBV7-2,TRBJ2-7,TGTGCCAGCAGCCGCAGGGCCTACGAGCAGTACTTC,CASSRRAYEQYF
-,-,TRBV30,TRBJ1-2,TGTGCCTGGAGTCGCCAGAGTGGTGGCTACACCTTC,CAWSRQSGGYTF